The clone carrying this TCR beta chain has ten or more counts. This sample is part of a study of T-cell reconstitution after alpha-beta-depleted transplantation in children. Looked up from germline, CDR1 is SGHTA and CDR2 is FQGNSA. This CDR3 comprises 13 residues. V lost 4 bases to trimming and J lost 10 bases, with 14 bases between them. Preparation of the TCRbeta library used unique molecular identifiers. In TCRdb, the PCR reads were re-called with MiXCR into one record per CDR3 protein. The repertoire consists of roughly 120,000 distinct CDR3 sequences, with under 13% occurring once and the leading ten covering 8%.

The gene calls are TRBV7-2 and TRBJ2-1; D is ambiguous. This sequence originates from a human donor who donated a stem cell graft to a child with acute lymphoblastic leukemia. Sample: PBMCs from the stem cell graft donor, taken from the stem cell graft. The CDR3 DNA follows: TGTGCCAGCAGCTCGCCAGCCCAGGCCGAGCAGTTCTTC. Translating gives CASSSPAQAEQFF.